This T cell receptor beta chain was recovered during a study of blood T cell repertoires in COVID-19. Study overall: T cells, B-cell-depleted T cells, or PBMCs provided the cDNA or gDNA that served as material.

CDR1 is SEHNR and CDR2 is FQNEAQ in the germline V gene (reference sequence). The CDR3 sequence is 17 residues long. The V gene lost 5 bases and the J gene lost 1 base, with 15 bases spanning the gap. Using immunoSEQ multiplex PCR, the repertoire was profiled, and TCRdb retains in-frame clones only, with some absent. The table shows under 200,000 clones, with 83% occurring only once. A remark on this clone: Other DNA variants within this sample encode the same CDR3.

The sample was peripheral blood. This chain connects TRBV7-9 to TRBJ2-6; maybe TRBD1 (5 bases). The clonotype comes from an older woman who had recovered from COVID-19. In nucleotides, the CDR3 is TGTGCCAGCAGCCCCTGGGGCGCCGTATCTGGGGCCAACGTCCTGACTTTC. It yields the protein CASSPWGAVSGANVLTF.